This entry features one T cell receptor beta chain sequence. What it binds is not known. The data are from a study of cytomegalovirus exposure and HLA in healthy donors. General study results and limits: Testing in vitro showed a few CMV-associated chains specific for CMV antigens.

TCRdb's copy holds only in-frame clones and misses some; the assay was immunoSEQ multiplex PCR. The table has roughly 260,000 clones, around 87% seen once; the top ten hold 0.37%. This TCR was sampled from a woman aged 18-29 years in good health and CMV-seronegative. Sequenced material: PBMCs.

The CDR3, as DNA: TGTGCCAGCAGCGCACAGGGGGCGCGGAACACTGAAGCTTTCTTT. It yields the protein CASSAQGARNTEAFF. The chain has TRBV7-3 and TRBJ1-1; 9 bases align to TRBD1. Losses at the gene ends were 5 bases for V and 1 base for J; bases not matched to a gene: 5. Germline V gene sequence: CDR1 SGHTA, CDR2 FQGTGA. The CDR3 extends over 15 amino acids. Supplemented by reference TRBV7-3 and TRBJ1-1, the full variable domain reads GAGVSQTPSNKVTEKGKYVELRCDPISGHTALYWYRQSLGQGPEFLIYFQGTGAADDSGLPNDRFFAVRPEGSVSTLKIQRTERGDSAVYLCASSAQGARNTEAFFGQGTRLTVV.